The rows below give T cell receptor beta chains drawn from one sample of a study of blood T cell repertoires in COVID-19. Clones were read by immunoSEQ multiplex PCR, and TCRdb kept only the in-frame ones, dropping some. The table lists some 170,000 clones, more than 75% of them singletons. Sequenced sample: peripheral blood. The receptors stem from a woman between 70 and 85 years old with COVID-19, enrolled during active disease. The CDR3 runs from the conserved cysteine through the conserved F or W. A D gene is named only where the DNA matches it firmly. The size entry is marked missing in some rows and otherwise reads once, few, many or a size class.

TRBV19	NA	TRBJ1-5	NA	TGTGCCAGTAGTGTGGGGGGGCCAGGCAATCAGCCCCAGCATTTT	CASSVGGPGNQPQHF
TRBV27	TRBD2	TRBJ2-2	NA	TGTGCCAGCAGTATAAATAGCGGGGCGAACACCGGGGAGCTGTTTTTT	CASSINSGANTGELFF
TRBV28	TRBD1	TRBJ1-2	NA	TGTGCCAGCAGTTTCTCCCCGGGACAGGGTAACTATGGCTACACCTTC	CASSFSPGQGNYGYTF
TRBV19	NA	TRBJ2-1	NA	TGTGCCAGTAGTATTCAGGGTAGGGTGAATGAGCAGTTCTTC	CASSIQGRVNEQFF
TRBV12-3/TRBV12-4	NA	TRBJ2-5	NA	TGTGCCAGCAGTTTCGGACTGCAAGAGACCCAGTACTTC	CASSFGLQETQYF
TRBV5-8	TRBD1	TRBJ2-3	NA	TGTGCCAGCAGCTATTATGGGACAGGGGGCCGCGGGGTAGATACGCAGTATTTT	CASSYYGTGGRGVDTQYF
TRBV30	NA	TRBJ2-7	NA	TGTGCCTGGAGACAGGGATGGAGCGAGCAGTACTTC	CAWRQGWSEQYF
TRBV2	TRBD2	TRBJ2-3	NA	TGTGCCAGCAGGGGGACTAGCGGTCGCACAGATACGCAGTATTTT	CASRGTSGRTDTQYF
TRBV6-5	NA	TRBJ1-1	NA	TGTGCCAGCAGTAAACAGGGTTGGACTGAAGCTTTCTTT	CASSKQGWTEAFF
TRBV5-1	NA	TRBJ2-5	NA	TGCGCCAGCAGCTTGACAGGGAATGGAGAGACCCAGTACTTC	CASSLTGNGETQYF
TRBV30	TRBD2	TRBJ2-3	NA	TGTGCCTGGAGTACTGTGGGGGGGGCAGATACGCAGTATTTT	CAWSTVGGADTQYF
TRBV14	NA	TRBJ2-1	NA	TGTGCCAGCAGCCTTCTCAGGGCGGGATCCTACAATGAGCAGTTCTTC	CASSLLRAGSYNEQFF
TRBV24-1	TRBD1	TRBJ2-5	once	TGTGCCACCAGTGATCCCCTAGGACAGGGCGGGAAGGGAGAGACCCAGTACTTC	CATSDPLGQGGKGETQYF
TRBV3-1/TRBV3-2	TRBD1	TRBJ1-5	NA	TGTGCCAGCAGCCTGGGGACAGATAATCAGCCCCAGCATTTT	CASSLGTDNQPQHF
TRBV15	TRBD2	TRBJ2-3	NA	TGTGCCACCAGCAGAAAACTAGCGGGAGGGGGAGATACGCAGTATTTT	CATSRKLAGGGDTQYF
TRBV7-2	TRBD1	TRBJ1-3	NA	TGTGCCAGCAGCTCCGGGACAGGGGCCGCTAAGGGAAACACCATATATTTT	CASSSGTGAAKGNTIYF
TRBV6-5	TRBD1	TRBJ1-2	once	TGTGCCAGCTTGGGGGACAGGGGGATCTATGGCTACACCTTC	CASLGDRGIYGYTF
TRBV18	NA	TRBJ1-2	NA	TGTGCCAGCTCACCGTACGCCAGGGAAGATGGCTACACCTTC	CASSPYAREDGYTF
TRBV11-2	TRBD1	TRBJ2-7	NA	TGTGCCAGCAGCTTAGCGGGACAGGGAACCTACGAGCAGTACTTC	CASSLAGQGTYEQYF
TRBV5-4	TRBD1	TRBJ2-4	NA	TGTGCCAGCAGCGGGGACAGTCGAGCCAAAAACATTCAGTACTTC	CASSGDSRAKNIQYF
TRBV11-3	NA	TRBJ2-7	NA	TGTGCCAGCAGCAGTAGACAGGACTACGAGCAGTACTTC	CASSSRQDYEQYF
TRBV19	TRBD1	TRBJ1-2	NA	TGTGCCAGTAGTATGGGAACGGGACAGGGGGCACCCTATGGCTACACCTTC	CASSMGTGQGAPYGYTF
TRBV27	TRBD1	TRBJ1-1	NA	TGTGCCAGCCATCGACAGGGGATGAACACTGAAGCTTTCTTT	CASHRQGMNTEAFF
TRBV19	NA	TRBJ2-1	NA	TGTGCCAGTAGTATAGGCCTAGCTCTTGAGCAGTTCTTC	CASSIGLALEQFF
TRBV10-3	NA	TRBJ1-5	NA	TGTGCCATCAACACACAGGGACCTGACAATCAGCCCCAGCATTTT	CAINTQGPDNQPQHF